The source of this T cell receptor beta chain is a study of OX40 agonist ivuxolimab in advanced cancers. Turning to the study itself: Clinicians treated patients with ivuxolimab, an agonistic anti-OX40 (CD134) antibody.

Libraries were prepared by immunoSEQ multiplex PCR; TCRdb keeps only in-frame clonotypes and omits some of them. The sample yields more than 75,000 clones, roughly 93% seen once. Sequenced material: CD4+ or CD8+ T cells sorted from blood, taken in a trial of the OX40 agonist ivuxolimab. The receptor was isolated from an adult with an advanced solid tumor such as melanoma, head and neck, liver or kidney cancer.

The CDR3, as DNA: TGTGCCAGCAAGGAGGGGCTAAATACGCAGTATTTT. This gives the protein CASKEGLNTQYF. This sequence joins TRBV28 and TRBJ2-3, with a weak D call TRBD2 (6 bases). CDR3 length: 12 residues. The V gene's germline CDR1 is MDHEN and CDR2 SYDVKM. Trimming took off 7 bases at V and 7 bases at J, with 12 bases between the two ends.